The source of this TCR beta chain is a study of blood T cell repertoires in COVID-19 (dated by TCRdb to 2018 to 2021). For the study in its entirety: The collaborator samples originated in the United States, Italy and Spain and spanned the acute and convalescent phases of COVID-19. The material from the prospective study consisted of cDNA or gDNA derived from T cells, B-cell-depleted T cells, or PBMCs. Deeply sampled blood TCRbeta repertoires from subjects exposed to, actively infected with, or recovered from COVID-19 were included in the dataset. A freely available public database, intended as a resource for researchers studying the immune response to SARS-CoV-2, is where the repertoires were released. The samples were drawn from the first 160 participants of the ongoing ImmuneRACE study and from 1,254 subjects provided by 6 global collaborators. The sample metadata nearly always contained a de-identified subject ID, COVID-19 status, age in years and sex. Where available, HLA class I and class II types were taken from metadata supplied by the sample provider and were not determined by assay-based typing.

The CDR3 contains 13 residues, cysteine and phenylalanine counted. Only CDR3 DNA is held: 39 bases, read in frame from base 1. CDR1 and CDR2, looked up from the germline V gene (reference sequence), are DFQATT and SNEGSKA. V trim: 3 bases; J trim: 5 bases; unmatched bases: 6. Regarding this clone: Its target antigen remains unknown. There are no base qualities to consult, and no much larger clone falls within one base.

Samples from volunteer blood donors who had recovered from COVID-19 were contributed by a second Seattle source. Each collaborating institution followed its own protocols to collect whole blood in K2EDTA tubes. For TCRbeta analysis, collaborators shipped samples as frozen whole blood, isolated PBMCs, or DNA extracted from either of those sample types. Broad study findings and their caveats: Clinical and demographic metadata were provided uncurated, with the amount varying by source and participant.

TCRbeta CDR3 regions were amplified from genomic DNA by means of the immunoSEQ Assay, a bias-controlled multiplex PCR. In the source study's methods: Nucleated cell counts per sample were estimated from amplification of reference gene primers within the assay. To quantify the absolute abundance of each unique TCRbeta CDR3 rearrangement, sequence reads were collapsed and filtered. Productive Simpson clonality was computed per sample as the square root of Simpson's diversity index over productive rearrangements. TCRdb took this table from immuneACCESS and kept in-frame rearrangements with V and J called. Such tables lack part of the clones; where checked against another copy, unresolved V genes explain under half of the gap, and the rest is unexplained. The V and J calls and clone size are taken from that table; D and trimming were inferred from the DNA. For this sample the table gives 200,000 to 250,000 clones, of which approximately 83% were detected only once. Of the sample, roughly 3% falls within the top ten clones.

This chain is built from TRBV20-1 and TRBJ2-7; TRBD1 matches 8 bases in the middle. This clonotype was obtained from a woman aged 25 to 39 who had recovered from COVID-19. The sequencing input was peripheral blood. The CDR3 here reads CSASGQGLDEQYF. The nucleotide sequence is given as TGCAGTGCTAGTGGACAGGGACTTGACGAGCAGTACTTC.